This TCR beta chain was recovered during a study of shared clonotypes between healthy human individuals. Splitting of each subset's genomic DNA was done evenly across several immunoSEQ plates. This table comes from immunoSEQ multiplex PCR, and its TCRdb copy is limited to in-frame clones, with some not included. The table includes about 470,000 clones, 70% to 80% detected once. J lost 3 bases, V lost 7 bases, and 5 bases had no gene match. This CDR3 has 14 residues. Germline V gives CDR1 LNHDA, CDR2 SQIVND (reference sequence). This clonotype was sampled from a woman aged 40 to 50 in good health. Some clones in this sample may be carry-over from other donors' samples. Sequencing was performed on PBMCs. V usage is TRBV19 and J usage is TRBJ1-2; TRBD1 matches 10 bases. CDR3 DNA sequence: TGTGCCAGTACAACGGACAGGGGGGACTATGGCTACACCTTC. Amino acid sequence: CASTTDRGDYGYTF.